This paragraph covers one TCR beta chain sequence. There are 15 residues in the CDR3. V gave up 5 bases and J gave up 1 base; unmatched junction bases: 5. From germline, CDR1 is MDHEN and CDR2 SYDVKM. The data derive from a study of shared clonotypes between healthy human individuals. Each replicate PCR on the sorted subsets used 200 to 250 ng DNA (around 30,000 T cell genomes). Using immunoSEQ multiplex PCR, the repertoire was profiled, and TCRdb retains in-frame clones only, with some absent. The sample shows over 2 million clones, just under 95% of them seen only once. This rearrangement joins TRBV28 to TRBJ1-5, with TRBD1 matching over 7 bases. Sequences were obtained from naive CD4+ T cells from PBMCs. Subset meaning: CD45RA+ positively selected. This receptor was obtained from a man between 18 and 35 years old in good health. Some clones in this sample may be carry-over from other donors' samples. The CDR3 DNA sequence: TGTGCCAGCAGTATCCTACAGGGGAGCAATCAGCCCCAGCATTTT. This gives the protein CASSILQGSNQPQHF.